This entry features one TCR beta chain sequence. Its antigen is undetermined. With a much larger clone just one base away, this may be a read error. Bulk libraries came from a prior protocol with listed TCR primers. TCRdb ran MiXCR on the PCR reads and lists one entry per CDR3 protein. The sample consists of about 640,000 distinct CDR3 sequences, just under 20% of them appearing once. Naive CD8 library inputs spanned roughly 17,000 to 1,100,000 sorted cells and 10%, 30% or 50% RNA. Naive CD8 T cells were picked out by sorting for CD8+CD4-CCR7+CD45RA+. Trimming left V 5 bases short and J 2 bases short, with 18 bases between. Germline loops: CDR1 SGHAT, CDR2 FQNNGV. The CDR3 runs 16 residues. The sample is drawn from a study of molecular identifiers for immune sequencing clone quantification. The study, taken as a whole, reports: Underestimated sizes of highly expanded clones could result from identical TCR molecules that share a barcode.

The sequenced sample consisted of naive CD8+ T cells from blood, with Jurkat cell RNA spiked in. The subset: FACS-sorted CD8+CD4-CCR7+CD45RA+ naive T cells. The TCR originated in a human donor in good health. Some libraries in this study had Jurkat cell RNA spiked in. The rearrangement links TRBV11-2 to TRBJ2-5; D may be TRBD1 (6 bases). CDR3 protein: CASSPTLGAQQETQYF. CDR3 coding DNA: TGTGCCAGCAGCCCCACATTGGGGGCCCAACAAGAGACCCAGTACTTC.